The 9 T cell receptor beta chains reported below all come from one sample, sequenced in a study of beta chain features in type 1 diabetes (dated by TCRdb to 2017 to 2018). Paper-wide results and their limitations: In all four CD4+ subsets, TCRB CDR3 length was moderately but significantly shorter in type 1 diabetes patients.

These TCRs' antigens remain unknown. Preparation of the library involved the immunoSEQ multiplex PCR assay. The High Capacity cDNA Reverse Transcription Kit was used to reverse transcribe all of the isolated RNA, meaning that expressed TCRB transcripts were what got sequenced. The table comes from immuneACCESS by way of TCRdb, which keeps in-frame sequences with V and J called. Part of the clones is missing from these tables; in studies checked, under half for an unresolved V gene and the rest for unknown reasons. The sample records 300,000 or so clones, approximately 12% of which are singletons. The top ten hold 0.015% of the sample. Sequencing used naive CD4+ T cells from blood. The sample's cell subset or site, from its label and the paper: true naive CD4+ T cells. Every receptor here comes from a woman aged 18-29 years with type 1 diabetes.

This clone was counted only a few times. The V call is TRBV30, the J call TRBJ2-3; 13 nucleotides line up with TRBD2. The CDR3 contains 16 residues. The V gene's germline CDR1 is GTSNPN and CDR2 SVGIG (reference sequence). After removal of 3 bases from V and 5 bases from J, the junction contained 8 bases not matched to a gene. The CDR3 loop is CAWSPLAGGGGDTQYF. The CDR3 nucleotides read TGTGCCTGGAGCCCACTAGCGGGGGGGGGAGGAGATACGCAGTATTTT.

V usage is TRBV18 and J usage is TRBJ2-3; 7 bases align to TRBD2. Germline V gives CDR1 KGHSH, CDR2 LQKENI. This CDR3 has 15 amino acids. The V segment lost 0 bases and the J segment 5 bases; nucleotides outside the gene matches: 5. This CDR3 is CASSPPGAGVDTQYF. Here the CDR3 DNA reads TGTGCCAGCTCACCACCCGGGGCGGGAGTAGATACGCAGTATTTT.

This chain joins TRBV6-5 and TRBJ1-1; D is possibly TRBD1 (5 bases). Germline V gene lookup returns CDR1 MNHEY and CDR2 SVGAGI. The V end lost 8 bases, the J end lost 1 base, and 11 bases lay between the germline ends. The CDR3 runs to 13 residues. CDR3 nucleotides: TGTGCCAGCGCGGTAACAGGGAACACTGAAGCTTTCTTT. It encodes CASAVTGNTEAFF.

The chain combines TRBV18 with TRBJ1-5; D is ambiguous. CDR1 and CDR2 from the germline V gene are KGHSH and LQKENI. The V end was cut by 3 bases, the J end by 4 bases, with 10 bases between. The CDR3 covers 14 residues. CDR3: CASSPRRDNQPQHF. For the CDR3, the DNA is TGTGCCAGCTCACCTCGGAGGGATAATCAGCCCCAGCATTTT.

Details on this clone: Other DNA sequences in this specimen translate into the identical CDR3. The chain joins TRBV30 to TRBJ1-2; 9 bases are a match to TRBD1. CDR1 and CDR2 (germline): GTSNPN, SVGIG (reference sequence). The CDR3 consists of 14 residues. Unmatched junction bases numbered 6, after V lost 3 bases and J lost 4 bases. The CDR3 DNA follows: TGTGCCTGGAGCCCGGACAGGGGCAGCTATGGCTACACCTTC. It encodes CAWSPDRGSYGYTF.

This clone came up a few times. The rearrangement uses TRBV27 and TRBJ1-2; TRBD1 aligns across 7 bases. V trimming: 6 bases; J trimming: 4 bases; junction bases outside the gene matches: 8. Germline values: CDR1 MNHEY, CDR2 SMNVEV (reference sequence). This CDR3 has 14 residues. CDR3 residues: CASSPDRSLYGYTF. CDR3 bases: TGTGCCAGCAGCCCGGACAGGAGCCTCTATGGCTACACCTTC.

This clone was recorded a few times. The V call is TRBV5-1, the J call TRBJ2-1, with a possible D match to TRBD1 (5 bases). The CDR3 length is 16 residues. V lost 1 base, J lost 4 bases, and 15 bases lay in between. Germline CDR1 SGHRS, CDR2 YFSETQ. The CDR3 loop is CASSLNQQDLYNEQFF. The CDR3 region has the DNA TGCGCCAGCAGCTTGAATCAACAGGACCTATACAATGAGCAGTTCTTC.

This clone was counted a few times. The rearrangement uses TRBV30 and TRBJ1-4; a weak D match, TRBD1 (5 bases). The V gene's germline CDR1 is GTSNPN and CDR2 SVGIG (reference sequence). There are 14 residues in the CDR3. Trimming took 0 bases from V and 4 from J, leaving 9 bases between them. The CDR3, as DNA: TGTGCCTGGAGTGTACAAGGGGTTAATGAAAAACTGTTTTTT. Its protein product is CAWSVQGVNEKLFF.

This clone was counted only a few times. The chain employs TRBV18 and TRBJ2-5, with D possibly TRBD1 on 5 matching bases. Trimming stripped 4 bases from V and 5 bases from J, with 11 bases between. The CDR3 is 13 residues long. CDR1 KGHSH and CDR2 LQKENI come from the germline V gene. CDR3 sequence (DNA): TGTGCCAGCTCACGTTTATGGGGCGAGACCCAGTACTTC. Protein product: CASSRLWGETQYF.